The rows below give T cell receptor beta chains drawn from one sample of a study of shared clonotypes between healthy human individuals. Assay: immunoSEQ multiplex PCR; the TCRdb copy retains only in-frame clones and omits some. This table has fewer than 650,000 clones, 75% to 85% appearing once. Material: PBMCs. The source is a woman between 35 and 50 years old in good health. Some clones in this sample may be carry-over from other donors' samples. Each CDR3 is given with its conserved first and last residue. D genes are given only for firm matches. Where a row states a size, it is once, few, many or the class of an expanded clone; other rows omit it.

CDR3aa | CDR3nt | v_gene | abundance | d_gene | len | j_gene
CATSRDRLAGGETQYF | TGTGCCACCAGCAGAGATCGGCTAGCGGGTGGAGAGACCCAGTACTTC | TRBV15 | . | TRBD2 | 16 | TRBJ2-5
CASTVAGGPHSEQYF | TGTGCCAGCACCGTAGCGGGAGGGCCCCACTCCGAGCAGTACTTC | TRBV28 | . | TRBD2 | 15 | TRBJ2-7
CASSEGYYGYTF | TGCGCCAGCAGCGAGGGCTACTATGGCTACACCTTC | TRBV5-1 | few | . | 12 | TRBJ1-2
CASSLWGGQSTYEQYF | TGTGCCAGCAGCTTGTGGGGGGGACAGTCTACCTACGAGCAGTACTTC | TRBV7-9 | . | . | 16 | TRBJ2-7
CASSYVGQSTDTQYF | TGTGCCAGCAGTTACGTCGGACAGAGCACAGATACGCAGTATTTT | TRBV27 | once | . | 15 | TRBJ2-3
CASSFGPLKYF | TGTGCCAGCAGTTTCGGCCCGCTTAAGTACTTC | TRBV28 | . | . | 11 | TRBJ2-7
CASSQTGIIGEQYF | TGCGCCAGCAGCCAGACAGGAATAATAGGCGAGCAGTACTTC | TRBV5-1 | . | . | 14 | TRBJ2-7
CASSQVRGTRYEQYF | TGCGCCAGCAGCCAAGTGAGAGGGACCAGATACGAGCAGTACTTC | TRBV4-3 | . | . | 15 | TRBJ2-7
CASSGRGGQETQYF | TGTGCCAGCAGCGGTAGGGGGGGCCAAGAGACCCAGTACTTC | TRBV7-9 | . | . | 14 | TRBJ2-5
CASSLGGERSYEQYF | TGTGCCAGCAGTTTGGGGGGGGAGAGGTCCTACGAGCAGTACTTC | TRBV28 | . | TRBD2 | 15 | TRBJ2-7
CAWSLALYNEQFF | TGTGCCTGGAGTCTAGCGCTTTACAATGAGCAGTTCTTC | TRBV30 | . | . | 13 | TRBJ2-1
CSVVGTDTYEQYF | TGCAGCGTAGTCGGGACAGATACCTACGAGCAGTACTTC | TRBV29-1 | . | TRBD1 | 13 | TRBJ2-7
CASNGQQPPYEQYF | TGCGCCAGCAATGGACAGCAACCTCCCTACGAGCAGTACTTC | TRBV10-2 | . | . | 14 | TRBJ2-7
CASSYGTGNTEAFF | TGTGCCAGCAGTTATGGGACGGGGAACACTGAAGCTTTCTTT | TRBV6-6 | . | . | 14 | TRBJ1-1
CASSAGAFAGNTIYF | TGTGCCAGCAGCGCCGGCGCGTTCGCTGGAAACACCATATATTTT | TRBV7-3 | few | . | 15 | TRBJ1-3
CASSQAGISYEQYF | TGCGCCAGCAGCCAAGCAGGGATCTCCTACGAGCAGTACTTC | TRBV4-3 | . | . | 14 | TRBJ2-7
CASSYTGLPYEQYF | TGCGCCAGCAGTTACACAGGTCTTCCCTACGAGCAGTACTTC | TRBV5-1 | . | . | 14 | TRBJ2-7
CAWSRPRGRYYGYTF | TGTGCCTGGAGCCGCCCCAGGGGGCGATACTATGGCTACACCTTC | TRBV30 | . | TRBD1 | 15 | TRBJ1-2
CASSENSPLHF | TGTGCCAGCAGTGAGAATTCACCCCTCCACTTT | TRBV2 | . | . | 11 | TRBJ1-6
CASSDPTRQGYEQYF | TGTGCCAGCAGTGATCCGACCAGGCAGGGCTACGAGCAGTACTTC | TRBV25-1 | . | . | 15 | TRBJ2-7
CASSGITNTGELFF | TGCGCCAGCAGCGGTATCACGAACACCGGGGAGCTGTTTTTT | TRBV5-1 | once | . | 14 | TRBJ2-2
CASSLALSGGAGWAFF | TGTGCCAGCAGCTTGGCTTTGTCAGGGGGCGCTGGGTGGGCTTTCTTT | TRBV5-5 | . | TRBD1 | 16 | TRBJ1-1
CAWSVPDRINSPLHF | TGTGCCTGGAGTGTCCCGGACAGGATTAATTCACCCCTCCACTTT | TRBV30 | . | TRBD1 | 15 | TRBJ1-6
CASSQGQDYEQYF | TGTGCCAGCTCGCAGGGACAGGACTACGAGCAGTACTTC | TRBV18 | . | TRBD1 | 13 | TRBJ2-7
CASSFRRDYEQYF | TGTGCCAGCAGTTTTCGGCGGGACTACGAGCAGTACTTC | TRBV27 | . | . | 13 | TRBJ2-7
CASSWEGNTEAFF | TGTGCCAGCAGCTGGGAGGGTAACACTGAAGCTTTCTTT | TRBV7-9 | . | . | 13 | TRBJ1-1
CASSSTGGETQYF | TGTGCCAGCAGTTCGACAGGTGGAGAGACCCAGTACTTC | TRBV6-6 | few | . | 13 | TRBJ2-5
CASSSGGNTIYF | TGTGCCAGCAGTTCTGGGGGTAACACCATATATTTT | TRBV27 | . | . | 12 | TRBJ1-3
CASSPETGFYLEQYF | TGCGCCAGCAGCCCCGAGACAGGGTTCTACTTGGAGCAGTACTTC | TRBV5-1 | . | TRBD1 | 15 | TRBJ2-7
CASSLPPEWVGAFF | TGTGCCAGCAGTTTACCCCCTGAGTGGGTTGGAGCTTTCTTT | TRBV28 | . | . | 14 | TRBJ1-1
CASSLTGSSYNEQFF | TGTGCCAGCAGCCTTACAGGGAGCTCCTACAATGAGCAGTTCTTC | TRBV7-3 | . | . | 15 | TRBJ2-1
CSVETGGGQPQHF | TGCAGCGTTGAGACAGGGGGCGGCCAGCCCCAGCATTTT | TRBV29-1 | many | TRBD1 | 13 | TRBJ1-5
CASSPPGSVETQYF | TGTGCCAGCAGCCCCCCCGGGAGTGTAGAGACCCAGTACTTC | TRBV11-2 | . | . | 14 | TRBJ2-5
CASSKWTDAETQYF | TGTGCCAGCAGCAAATGGACCGACGCAGAGACCCAGTACTTC | TRBV27 | few | . | 14 | TRBJ2-5
CASSLGYTGELFF | TGTGCCAGCAGCTTAGGTTACACCGGGGAGCTGTTTTTT | TRBV11-3 | . | . | 13 | TRBJ2-2
CASSLGQGLNEKLFF | TGTGCCAGCAGCTTGGGACAGGGCCTTAATGAAAAACTGTTTTTT | TRBV4-2 | once | TRBD1 | 15 | TRBJ1-4
CASSSGNENTIYF | TGCGCCAGCAGCTCCGGTAACGAAAACACCATATATTTT | TRBV5-1 | . | . | 13 | TRBJ1-3
CAISDPTYSYNEQFF | TGTGCCATCAGTGACCCCACCTACTCCTACAATGAGCAGTTCTTC | TRBV10-3 | . | . | 15 | TRBJ2-1
CASSRESSPLHF | TGTGCCAGCAGCAGGGAATCCTCACCCCTCCACTTT | TRBV2 | . | . | 12 | TRBJ1-6
CASSYGREAYEQYF | TGTGCCAGCAGTTACGGCAGGGAAGCCTACGAGCAGTACTTC | TRBV6-5 | . | . | 14 | TRBJ2-7
CASSTPWAGSTDTQYF | TGTGCCAGCTCCACCCCCTGGGCAGGGAGCACAGATACGCAGTATTTT | TRBV27 | once | . | 16 | TRBJ2-3
CASSPERDGYGYTF | TGTGCCAGCTCACCCGAGAGGGACGGCTATGGCTACACCTTC | TRBV18 | . | . | 14 | TRBJ1-2
CASSLGPGYSGANVLTF | TGCGCCAGCAGCTTAGGCCCCGGATACTCTGGGGCCAACGTCCTGACTTTC | TRBV5-1 | . | . | 17 | TRBJ2-6
CASSVAGLPTGELFF | TGTGCCAGCAGCGTAGCTGGTCTACCCACCGGGGAGCTGTTTTTT | TRBV9 | . | . | 15 | TRBJ2-2
CASSYYGSITNTEAFF | TGTGCCAGCAGTTACTACGGGAGTATAACCAACACTGAAGCTTTCTTT | TRBV6-5 | . | . | 16 | TRBJ1-1